These T cell receptor beta chains were read from a single sample in a study of response to subunit inactivated influenza vaccine. TCRdb reanalysed the RT-PCR reads using MiXCR and keeps one entry per CDR3 protein. The table shows 550,000 to 600,000 distinct CDR3 sequences, with approximately 10% occurring only once. Sequenced here: PBMCs from blood, sampled on the day of vaccination. These receptors originate from a man aged 45-60 years who received an inactivated influenza vaccine. The CDR3 runs from the conserved cysteine through the conserved F or W. D genes are given only for firm matches. Size values are once, few and many counts, or a class for expanded clones, and some rows have none.

v_gene,abundance,j_gene,d_gene,CDR3nt,CDR3aa
TRBV7-8,.,TRBJ1-6,TRBD1,TGTGCCAGCAGCCCTACGGACAGGGTGGTATACTCACCCCTCCACTTT,CASSPTDRVVYSPLHF
TRBV29-1,.,TRBJ2-6,TRBD1,TGCAGCGTACTTTCGACAGGGATCCCCTCTGGGGCCAACGTCCTGACTTTC,CSVLSTGIPSGANVLTF
TRBV6-1,.,TRBJ1-5,.,TGTGCCAGCAGAAGAGACAGATATCAGCCCCAGCATTTT,CASRRDRYQPQHF
TRBV7-3,.,TRBJ2-3,TRBD2,TGTGCCAGCAGCTTGGGGGGGAAGGATACGCAGTATTTT,CASSLGGKDTQYF
TRBV15,.,TRBJ1-2,.,TGTGCCACCAGCAGGGAACGAGGCCAGCCCAACTATGGCTACACCTTC,CATSRERGQPNYGYTF
TRBV18,few,TRBJ2-3,TRBD2,TGTGCCAGCTCACCTCCGGGACTAGCATCGTCCACAGATACGCAGTATTTT,CASSPPGLASSTDTQYF
TRBV6-2/TRBV6-3,few,TRBJ2-2,.,TGTGCCAGCAGCCGGATACAGGGGAACACCGGGGAGCTGTTTTTT,CASSRIQGNTGELFF
TRBV6-2/TRBV6-3,.,TRBJ2-7,.,TGTGCCAGCAGTGACCAGGGACTCGAGCAGTACTTC,CASSDQGLEQYF
TRBV6-2/TRBV6-3,few,TRBJ2-1,TRBD1,TGTGCCAGCAGTCGATGGACAGGGTACAATGAGCAGTTCTTC,CASSRWTGYNEQFF
TRBV10-3,.,TRBJ2-7,TRBD1,TGTGCCATCAGCTACACCGGGACAGTCTACGAGCAGTACTTC,CAISYTGTVYEQYF
TRBV20-1,few,TRBJ2-1,TRBD2,TGCAGTGCTAGACCCCAGAGGGGACTAGCGGGAGGGTCCTACAATGAGCAGTTCTTC,CSARPQRGLAGGSYNEQFF
TRBV5-1,.,TRBJ2-1,TRBD2,TGCGCCAGCACCCAAACTAGCGGGAGTGTCGATGAGCAGTTCTTC,CASTQTSGSVDEQFF